These 15 T cell receptor beta chains originate from one sample sequenced in a study of T cells after yellow fever vaccination. TCRdb used MiXCR to reprocess the 5' RACE reads, holding one entry per CDR3 protein. The table includes about 350,000 distinct CDR3 sequences, approximately 10% detected once. The specimen was PBMCs, collected on the day of the first yellow fever vaccination. The receptors stem from a man aged 18-30 years who received the YFV17D yellow fever vaccine.

This clonotype was seen at least ten times. A read error may account for a junction end that differs from germline. This chain joins TRBV12-3 or TRBV12-4 and TRBJ1-5, with TRBD1 identical over 12 bases. The length of the CDR3 is 15 residues. CDR3 region: CASSSGTGGKQPQHF. Here the CDR3 DNA reads TGTGCCAGCAGTTCCGGGACAGGGGGCAAGCAGCCCCAGCATTTT.

The chain uses TRBV7-9 and TRBJ2-5; D call uncertain. Germline CDR1 and CDR2: SEHNR and FQNEAQ (reference sequence). Deletions cut 5 bases from V and 9 bases from J, with 10 bases between. This CDR3 region has 11 residues. CDR3 in DNA: TGTGCCAGCAGCACCTCTAGGTCCCAGTACTTC. It translates to CASSTSRSQYF.

CDR3: CATSDPRGEGDTQYF. CDR3 sequence (DNA): TGTGCCACCAGTGATCCCCGAGGGGAAGGGGATACGCAGTATTTT. The genes are TRBV24-1 and TRBJ2-3; D may be TRBD1 or TRBD2 (5 bases each). Germline V CDR1 and CDR2: KGHDR, SFDVKD. Trimming pared 3 bases from V and 6 bases from J, leaving 15 bases between. The CDR3 spans 15 residues.

V is TRBV11-2 and J is TRBJ2-5, with no clear D. Trimming stripped 5 bases from V and 2 bases from J, with 12 bases between. This CDR3 has 14 residues. Germline V gives CDR1 SGHAT, CDR2 FQNNGV. As DNA, the CDR3 is TGTGCCAGCAGCCCCCCCCCAGCTCAAGAGACCCAGTACTTC. It encodes CASSPPPAQETQYF.

This clonotype was picked up a small number of times. V and J are TRBV7-3 and TRBJ2-1; tentatively, D is TRBD1 or TRBD2 (5 bases each). Germline CDR1 and CDR2: SGHTA and FQGTGA. The CDR3 spans 16 residues. Trimming left V 1 base short and J 0 bases short, with 10 bases between. The CDR3 DNA reads as TGTGCCAGCAGCTTAATGGGGGTTAGCTCCTACAATGAGCAGTTCTTC. Translating gives CASSLMGVSSYNEQFF.

The rearrangement joins TRBV4-1 to TRBJ2-2; 8 nucleotides match TRBD2. This CDR3 contains 16 residues. V was clipped by 4 bases and J by 7 bases; unmatched bases: 11. The germline gives CDR1 MGHRA, CDR2 YSYEKL. In DNA, the CDR3 is TGCGCCAGCAGCCTACCGTCTCGGGGGGGGAGCGGGGAGCTGTTTTTT. Translation gives CASSLPSRGGSGELFF.

The rearrangement joins TRBV20-1 to TRBJ2-5, with TRBD1 identical over 11 bases. Trimming removed 6 bases from V and 4 bases from J; junction bases left unmatched: 7. CDR1 is DFQATT and CDR2 is SNEGSKA in the germline V gene (reference sequence). The CDR3 sequence is 14 residues long. The CDR3 protein is CSARTGGVRETQYF. In DNA form, the CDR3 reads TGCAGTGCCAGGACAGGGGGCGTACGAGAGACCCAGTACTTC.

This clonotype was seen a few times. V and J are TRBV6-7 and TRBJ1-1, with unresolved D. TRBV6-7 is an ORF, and what it does is uncertain. The CDR3 is made up of 12 amino acids. The V gene lost 0 bases and the J gene lost 11 bases, with 10 bases spanning the gap. The DNA for the CDR3 is TGTGCCAGCAGTTACTCGTCTCGTGGGGCTTTCTTT. Protein: CASSYSSRGAFF.

The rearrangement links TRBV7-9 to TRBJ2-5, with TRBD1 matching over 7 bases. CDR1 is SEHNR, CDR2 FQNEAQ, per germline (reference sequence). CDR3 length: 16 amino acids. The junction had 13 bases not matched to a gene; V was cut back by 4 bases and J by 5 bases. The CDR3 coding sequence is TGTGCCAGCAGCTCCACAGGGGCCCTCAGGATGGAGACCCAGTACTTC. Translating it yields CASSSTGALRMETQYF. The complete variable domain, with remaining parts taken from reference TRBV7-9 and TRBJ2-5, reads DTGVSQNPRHKITKRGQNVTFRCDPISEHNRLYWYRQTLGQGPEFLTYFQNEAQLEKSRLLSDRFSAERPKGSFSTLEIQRTEQGDSAMYLCASSSTGALRMETQYFGPGTRLLVL.

This clonotype was counted a few times. The rearrangement joins TRBV7-9 to TRBJ1-6, with D unresolved. CDR1 and CDR2 (germline): SEHNR, FQNEAQ (reference sequence). V lost 2 bases and J 10 bases, leaving 6 bases between the germline ends. The CDR3 consists of 12 residues. The CDR3 region has the DNA TGTGCCAGCAGCTTACCCCACTCACCCCTCCACTTT. This sequence encodes CASSLPHSPLHF.

This clonotype was picked up a small number of times. The junction departs from the called germline gene at one end, perhaps through a read error. The chain is built from TRBV6-2 or TRBV6-3 and TRBJ2-1; a possible D gene is TRBD2 (6 bases). The germline CDR1 and CDR2 sequences are MNHEY and SVGEGT. The CDR3 consists of 13 residues. The chain's CDR3 is CASRTTSYDEQFF. The CDR3 DNA reads TGTGCCAGCAGAACTACTAGCTACGATGAGCAGTTCTTC.

In its sample, this clonotype was seen a few times. This chain joins TRBV4-3 and TRBJ1-2; weak D call: TRBD1 (6 bases). Trimming left V 3 bases short and J 4 bases short, with 12 bases between. There are 14 residues in the CDR3. Germline assignment: CDR1 LGHNA and CDR2 YSLEER. CDR3 amino acids: CASSQQQGGYGYTF. CDR3 DNA: TGCGCCAGCAGCCAGCAACAGGGAGGCTATGGCTACACCTTC.

This clonotype was seen only a few times. J is TRBJ2-1 and V is TRBV7-2; no reliable D call. Trimming shortened V by 7 bases and J by 12 bases, and 13 bases separated the two germline ends. Germline values: CDR1 SGHTA, CDR2 FQGNSA. This CDR3 has 11 amino acids. The CDR3 coding sequence is TGTGCCAGCAACAAGAACGGGCTGCAGTTCTTC. Translation: CASNKNGLQFF.

This clonotype was counted a few times. V and J are TRBV7-2 and TRBJ1-1, with D possibly being TRBD1 (6 bases). The V gene's germline CDR1 is SGHTA and CDR2 FQGNSA. Trimming took 5 bases from V and 5 from J, leaving 18 bases between them. This CDR3 is 15 amino acids long. CDR3 amino acids: CASSPRDTSVTEAFF. The CDR3 nucleotides read TGTGCCAGCAGCCCGCGGGACACCTCGGTGACTGAAGCTTTCTTT.

This chain joins TRBV12-3 or TRBV12-4 and TRBJ2-7, with 9 bases matching TRBD1. V shed 5 bases and J 3 bases; nucleotides not matched to a gene: 11. This CDR3 is built from 16 residues. The CDR3 DNA follows: TGTGCCAGCAGTCTTGGGGTAGGGACAGGGAACTACGAGCAGTACTTC. Residues: CASSLGVGTGNYEQYF.